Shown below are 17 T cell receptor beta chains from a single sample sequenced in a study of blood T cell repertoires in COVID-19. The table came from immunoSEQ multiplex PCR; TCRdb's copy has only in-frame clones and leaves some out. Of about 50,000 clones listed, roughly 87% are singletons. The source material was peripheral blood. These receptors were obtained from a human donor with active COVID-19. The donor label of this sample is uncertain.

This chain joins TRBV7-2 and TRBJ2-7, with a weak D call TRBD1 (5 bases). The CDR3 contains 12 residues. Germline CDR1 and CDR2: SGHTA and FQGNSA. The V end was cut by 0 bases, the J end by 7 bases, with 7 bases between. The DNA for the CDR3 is TGTGCCAGCAGCTTAGCGACAGTTGAGCAGTACTTC. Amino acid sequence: CASSLATVEQYF.

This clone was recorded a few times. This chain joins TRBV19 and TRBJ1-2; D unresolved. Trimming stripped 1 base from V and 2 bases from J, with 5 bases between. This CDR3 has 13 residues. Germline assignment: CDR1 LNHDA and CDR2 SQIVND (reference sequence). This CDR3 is CASSIGGNYGYTF. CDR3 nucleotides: TGTGCCAGTAGTATAGGCGGAAACTATGGCTACACCTTC.

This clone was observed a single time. DNA for the CDR3: TGTGCCAGCACCAGCGGGGGTGATCGCGGAGAGACCCAGTACTTC. Translated: CASTSGGDRGETQYF. The V gene is TRBV2, the J gene TRBJ2-5; 8 bases agree with TRBD2. Trimming removed 7 bases from V and 4 bases from J; junction bases left unmatched: 11. This CDR3 spans 15 amino acids. CDR1 SNHLY and CDR2 FYNNEI come from the germline V gene.

For the CDR3, the DNA is TGTGCCAGCAGCCAAGCGGGACTAGCGGGCTACGAGCAGTACTTC. It codes for CASSQAGLAGYEQYF. The rearrangement joins TRBV4-2 to TRBJ2-7; TRBD2 aligns across 12 bases. The CDR3 consists of 15 residues. With 1 base clipped from V and 3 bases from J, the junction kept 1 base outside the gene matches. Germline CDR1 LGHNA, CDR2 YNFKEQ.

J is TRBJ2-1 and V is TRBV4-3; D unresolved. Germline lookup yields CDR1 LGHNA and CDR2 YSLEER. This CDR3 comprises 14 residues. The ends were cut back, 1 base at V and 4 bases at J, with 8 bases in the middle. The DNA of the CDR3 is TGCGCCAGCAGCCAAGTCCACGGTTACAATGAGCAGTTCTTC. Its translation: CASSQVHGYNEQFF.

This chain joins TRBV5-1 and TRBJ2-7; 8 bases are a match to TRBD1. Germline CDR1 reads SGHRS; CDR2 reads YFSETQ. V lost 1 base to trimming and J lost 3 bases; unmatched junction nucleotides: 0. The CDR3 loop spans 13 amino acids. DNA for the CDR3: TGCGCCAGCAGCTTGACAGGGGGCTACGAGCAGTACTTC. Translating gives CASSLTGGYEQYF.

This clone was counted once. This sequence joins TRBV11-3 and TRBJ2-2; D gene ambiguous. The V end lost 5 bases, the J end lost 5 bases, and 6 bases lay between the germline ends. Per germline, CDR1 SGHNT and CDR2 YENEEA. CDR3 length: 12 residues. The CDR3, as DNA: TGTGCCAGCAGCCCAAATACCGGGGAGCTGTTTTTT. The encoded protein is CASSPNTGELFF.

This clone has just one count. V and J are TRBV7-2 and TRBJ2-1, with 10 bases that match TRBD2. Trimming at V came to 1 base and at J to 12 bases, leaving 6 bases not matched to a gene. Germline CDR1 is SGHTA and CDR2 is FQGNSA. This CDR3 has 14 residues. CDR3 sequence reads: CASSLEFSGGWQFF. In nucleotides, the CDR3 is TGTGCCAGCAGCTTAGAGTTTAGCGGGGGGTGGCAGTTCTTC.

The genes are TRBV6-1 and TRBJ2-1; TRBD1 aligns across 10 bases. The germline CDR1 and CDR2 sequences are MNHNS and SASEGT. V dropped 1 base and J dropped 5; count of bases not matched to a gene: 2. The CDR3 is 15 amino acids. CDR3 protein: CASSEGTGGNNEQFF. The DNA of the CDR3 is TGTGCCAGCAGTGAAGGGACAGGGGGGAACAATGAGCAGTTCTTC.

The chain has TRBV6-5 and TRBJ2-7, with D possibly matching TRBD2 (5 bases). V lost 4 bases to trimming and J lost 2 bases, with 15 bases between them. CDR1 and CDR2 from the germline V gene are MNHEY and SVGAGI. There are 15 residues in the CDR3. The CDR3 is CASSSRAGSPYEQYF. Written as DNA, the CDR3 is TGTGCCAGCAGTTCCCGCGCGGGTTCTCCCTACGAGCAGTACTTC.

CDR3 loop: CASSLNGGAFVVGGELFF. The DNA of the CDR3 is TGCGCCAGCAGCTTGAACGGGGGGGCCTTCGTTGTTGGCGGGGAGCTGTTTTTT. This chain links TRBV5-1 with TRBJ2-2; 8 bases line up with TRBD2. Germline V gene lookup returns CDR1 SGHRS and CDR2 YFSETQ. The CDR3 contains 18 residues. V lost 1 base to trimming and J lost 7 bases; unmatched junction nucleotides: 15.

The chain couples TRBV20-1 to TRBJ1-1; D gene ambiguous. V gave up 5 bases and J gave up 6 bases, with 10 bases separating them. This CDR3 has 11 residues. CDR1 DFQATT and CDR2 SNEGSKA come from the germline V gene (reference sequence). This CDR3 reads CSAERSAEAFF. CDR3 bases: TGCAGTGCTGAACGTAGTGCTGAAGCTTTCTTT.

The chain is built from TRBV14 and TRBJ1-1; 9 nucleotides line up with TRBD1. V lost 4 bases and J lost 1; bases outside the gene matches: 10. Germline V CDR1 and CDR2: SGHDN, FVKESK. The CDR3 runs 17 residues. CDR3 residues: CASSPTGGREWNTEAFF. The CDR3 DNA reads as TGTGCCAGCAGCCCCACAGGGGGCAGGGAGTGGAACACTGAAGCTTTCTTT.

CDR3 sequence: CATSDAGATSYTF. CDR3 DNA sequence: TGTGCCACCAGTGATGCTGGGGCGACGAGCTACACCTTC. This chain joins TRBV24-1 and TRBJ1-2, with TRBD1 as a possible D gene (5 bases). The V end lost 3 bases, the J end lost 9 bases, and 13 bases lay between the germline ends. The CDR3 spans 13 residues. Germline CDR1 is KGHDR and CDR2 is SFDVKD.

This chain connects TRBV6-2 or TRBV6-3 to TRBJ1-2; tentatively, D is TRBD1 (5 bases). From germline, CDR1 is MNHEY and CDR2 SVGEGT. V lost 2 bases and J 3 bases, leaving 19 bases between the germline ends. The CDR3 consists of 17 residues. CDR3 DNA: TGTGCCAGCAGTTACCCCTCGGACACCATCGTGGACTATGGCTACACCTTC. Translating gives CASSYPSDTIVDYGYTF.

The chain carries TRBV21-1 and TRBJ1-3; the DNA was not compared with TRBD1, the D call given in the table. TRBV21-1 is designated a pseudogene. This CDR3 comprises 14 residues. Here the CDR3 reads CASRPGLVGNTIYF. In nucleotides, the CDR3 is TGTGCCAGCCGCCCAGGGTTAGTTGGAAACACCATATATTTT.

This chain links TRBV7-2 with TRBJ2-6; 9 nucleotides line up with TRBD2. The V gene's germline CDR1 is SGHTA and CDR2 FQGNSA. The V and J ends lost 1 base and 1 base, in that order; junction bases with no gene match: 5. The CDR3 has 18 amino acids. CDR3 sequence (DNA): TGTGCCAGCAGCTTAGTCGTTGCGGGGGGGTCTGGGGCCAACGTCCTGACTTTC. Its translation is CASSLVVAGGSGANVLTF.